This TCR beta chain appears in the sequencing data of a study of cytomegalovirus exposure and HLA in healthy donors (dated by TCRdb to about 2017). Regarding the study in general: In an earlier analysis of some 610 of the donors, around 300 Gb of sequence data and 90 million to 120 million unique TCR beta sequences from 150 million to 200 million T cells were reported. Rather than drawing on any new phenotypic data, the later analysis identified candidate immune exposures from TCR beta sequences and the way those sequences occurred across donors. Of the roughly 410 genotyped donors, 70% to 90% were placed in the genetic ancestry cluster associated with self-reported Caucasian donors. An early release covering 500 to 750 HLA-typed donors comprised about 310 gigabases of sequencing data and roughly 85 million unique TCR sequences. In a later genetic analysis, genome-wide SNP genotypes for about 65% of the roughly 670 donors were used, and that subset was treated as a discovery cohort. Across under 500 genotyped donors of the cohort, an average of 235,054 unique TCR beta nucleotide sequences per donor were sequenced, and around 20% of those sequences were non-productive. The number of typed donors differed by locus: 629-630 for A, B, C, DRB1 and DQB1; 522 for DQA1; 606 for DPA1; and some 450 for DPB1. In an earlier analysis of several hundred of the donors, high-throughput TCR beta sequencing was used to judge whether each TCR beta V gene segment behaved as functional or pseudogenic. A later analysis re-examined previously published TCR beta repertoires from 500 to 700 donors and added high-resolution HLA genotyping to investigate patterns of TCR occurrence. Alongside the repertoire data, information on donor age, sex, ethnicity and CMV serostatus was compiled. To predict cytomegalovirus infection status, the study brought together high-throughput TCR immunosequencing, statistical association of individual TCRs with disease status, and machine learning. Class I and class II HLA loci were covered by the typing at four-digit resolution. Using immunosequencing, the study profiled T cell repertoires from 666 subjects and related those repertoires to cytomegalovirus serostatus. Roughly five DR-DQ haplotypes were handled as single units for association and clustering, since linkage in the cohort was strong. In addition to the first cohort of around 670 subjects, a separate validation cohort of 120 different subjects was used. The aim of the study was to test whether cataloging public T cell receptors could identify signatures of past pathogen exposure. All discovery cohort repertoires had been generated using a single sequencing platform.

The cohort consisted of 670 or so healthy bone marrow donors. At the time of sampling, every cohort member was nominally healthy, though immune exposures that went unrecorded were likely present. The donor tested CMV seronegative, placing the donor among the approximately 360 seronegative members of the cohort. A peripheral blood sample was provided by each donor, and peripheral blood mononuclear cells were used for TCR beta sequencing. Genomic DNA extraction from the blood cell samples was performed with the Qiagen DNeasy Blood Extraction Kit. General study outcomes and caveats: In this cohort, only TCR beta chains were sequenced, and detectable features were limited by the absence of alpha or paired-chain data. A few of the identified cytomegalovirus-associated TCR beta chains were confirmed in vitro to be specific for cytomegalovirus antigens. Correlated functional status among segregating V segments might be attributable to linkage disequilibrium, but an unknown experimental factor could not be ruled out. Across donors, most TCR sequences were observed very rarely, whereas some public TCRs were present in many individuals. The authors suggested that the approach could potentially be extended to other disease states and immunological phenotypes. A later analysis associated 16,951 TCR beta sequences with specific HLA alleles at a false discovery rate of 0.05. A further reported finding was that TCR beta sequences accurately predicted the HLA-A and HLA-B alleles for most subjects in the first cohort. A later analysis found that HLA-associated TCR beta chains were more clonally expanded and had lower generation probabilities than equally common non-associated chains. When HLA alleles, especially DR and DQ, strongly co-occurred, TCR associations were difficult to assign to individual alleles. Presence/absence analyses assumed roughly uniform sequencing depth across donors, an assumption that may not hold. In a later analysis, most CMV-associated TCR beta chains were found to appear HLA-restricted, with HLA associations seemingly driven largely by CMV exposure. A later genetic analysis reported fewer N-insertions in productive TCRs among donors in an Asian-associated ancestry cluster than the roughly 720-donor mean. Immune exposure information for the cohort was limited to CMV serostatus. Some IMGT-functional V segments, including TRBV6-2 and TRBV6-3, could not be told apart with the 87-base-pair reads, so those segments were excluded. Several of the top co-occurrence clusters appeared to be linked to parvovirus B19, influenza, CMV and Epstein-Barr virus, according to a later analysis. Cytomegalovirus status was reported to be diagnosed by the classifier with high specificity and sensitivity in both the original and validation cohorts. HLA typing was unavailable for some donors at each locus, so association tests used only the typed subset. An association between a missense DCLRE1C variant and V-gene and J-gene trimming of TCR beta chains was found in a later genetic analysis and replicated in an independent cohort. Seventeen rarely observed V segments, including chromosome 9 orphons, were excluded from the earlier analysis of about 500 of the donors because counts were too low. In a later analysis, the rate of TCR association differed among HLA loci, with DRB1 alleles having the most associated TCRs and HLA-C alleles having the fewest. A group of highly shared sequence variants was considered likely to be a technical artifact of the sequencing pipeline. In the study, approximately 160 TCR beta chains were listed as associated with cytomegalovirus. Broadly in line with IMGT annotations, most TCR beta V segments showed up in productive rearrangements about 90% or about 30% of the time in an earlier analysis of several hundred of the donors.

Library preparation used the immunoSEQ multiplex PCR assay. For the multiplex PCR, a mixture combining 60 forward primers for TCR Vbeta segments and 13 reverse primers for TCR Jbeta segments was used. The CDR3 region of rearranged TCR beta genes was amplified from genomic DNA with a multiplex PCR assay. On the Illumina HiSeq System, the amplified TCR beta libraries were sequenced as 87-base-pair reads. In the original analysis: A later analysis counted about 80 million unique TCR beta chains across the 650 to 700 repertoires, and 9.5 million to 11 million of these chains were shared by at least two donors. To remove PCR and sequencing errors, raw reads were error-corrected and collapsed into unique sequences using a nearest-neighbor algorithm that merged closely related sequences. Alignment of CDR3 sequences to IMGT reference sequences was used to assign V, D and J gene segments. For a sequence to be retained, a match of at least six nucleotides was required to both a V gene segment and a J gene segment. A rearrangement counted as productive if the CDR3 had no stop codons and remained in frame with V and J, and every other rearrangement counted as non-productive. Following IMGT convention, CDR3 was defined as the stretch from the second conserved V-encoded cysteine to the conserved J-encoded phenylalanine. The earlier analysis of 500 to 750 of the donors excluded any sequence lacking an unambiguous match to a single V gene segment. An earlier analysis of 450 to 650 of the donors called V segments functional above 56.7% productive rearrangements and segregating when the between-donor standard deviation exceeded 5%. A statistical classification framework was built for diagnosing cytomegalovirus status from the catalog of TCR beta chain sequences. In a later analysis, TCR nucleotide sequences were compared against IMGT/GENE-DB human TR gene sequences so that V and J genes could be assigned. A later analysis assigned CDR3 sequences and most-parsimonious VDJ recombination scenarios with the TCRdist pipeline. In a later analysis, each TCR beta chain was defined by its CDR3 amino acid sequence together with its V-gene family, and reads without a unique V-gene family were excluded. As a way to deal with suspected cross-contamination and a sequencing artifact, a later analysis dropped nearly 600 nucleotide sequences that were highly shared and had low generation probability. For each public chain, a later analysis derived a clonal expansion index from normalized ranks of inferred template counts within each repertoire. In a later analysis, generation probabilities were computed with a VDJ recombination model fitted to out-of-frame rearrangements, and the resulting probabilities were checked against IGoR. In a later analysis, TCR-TCR, TCR-HLA and TCR-CMV co-occurrence was scored with hypergeometric tests, and a repertoire-size bias correction was applied to TCR pairs. To estimate false discovery rates, a later analysis permuted the HLA or CMV assignments 20 times. In a later analysis, co-occurring TCRs were grouped using DBSCAN, and TCRdist sequence similarity was added for clustering within HLA-allele-positive subsets. Co-occurrence clustering excluded repertoires with fewer than 30,000 or more than 120,000 public chains, plus five with anomalous nucleotide sharing. The table was pulled from immuneACCESS by TCRdb, which kept in-frame rearrangements only. Such tables lose some clones; where checked, under half of the loss comes from unresolved V genes, and the rest has no known cause. That table supplies the V and J calls and clone size; D and trimming were determined from the DNA. The sample table records roughly 100,000 clones; roughly 70% of these occur just once. Roughly 1.2% of the sample is held by the ten biggest clonotypes.

Only one count was recorded for this clone. Its antigen has not been determined. Base qualities are not provided; no much larger clone lies one nucleotide away. Unmatched junction bases come to 3, with V trimmed by 6 bases and J by 3 bases. CDR1 and CDR2 (SNHLY, FYNNEI) derive from the germline V gene. The CDR3 sequence holds 15 residues, the cysteine and phenylalanine included. The CDR3 DNA has 45 bases and is translated from base 1. Sequencing used PBMCs. In this chain, TRBV2 is recombined with TRBJ2-2; the central 11 bases match TRBD2. This clonotype was sampled from a man between 40 and 49 years old in good health and CMV-seronegative. The CDR3 has the sequence CASRTSGGHTGELFF. The nucleotide sequence is given as TGTGCCAGCAGAACTAGCGGGGGACACACCGGGGAGCTGTTTTTT.